This T cell receptor beta chain was captured by sequencing in a study of blood T cells in healthy people across ages. For the second PCR, which ran for roughly 6 to 11 cycles, a sample-barcoded 5' primer and a J-beta primer mix were used. TCRdb analysed the 5' RACE reads with MiXCR anew, one entry per CDR3 protein. The table includes about 840,000 distinct CDR3 sequences, almost 30% detected once. Study observations and caveats: A roughly linear age-dependent decrease characterized TCR beta diversity per million T cells.

In regard to this clonotype: Its antigen is not identified.

These same records also appear under a second study, on T cells of mothers and their children. That work adds: The study sampled a few healthy Caucasian mothers and their six children. In cDNA synthesis, all of the extracted RNA was used at around 1.4 ug per 15 ul. Second-PCR primer M1S introduced sample barcodes and 2-4 random nucleotides.

This receptor was identified in a woman between 40 and 55 years old in good health. The sample was blood.

The CDR3 sequence: CSARKGFEQYF. The CDR3 DNA sequence: TGCAGCGCACGCAAGGGATTTGAGCAGTACTTC. This sequence joins TRBV29-1 and TRBJ2-7; no firm D call. CDR3 length equals 11 residues. The germline V gene encodes CDR1 SQVTM and CDR2 ANQGSEA. V was trimmed by 7 bases and J by 7 bases, leaving 14 bases between them.